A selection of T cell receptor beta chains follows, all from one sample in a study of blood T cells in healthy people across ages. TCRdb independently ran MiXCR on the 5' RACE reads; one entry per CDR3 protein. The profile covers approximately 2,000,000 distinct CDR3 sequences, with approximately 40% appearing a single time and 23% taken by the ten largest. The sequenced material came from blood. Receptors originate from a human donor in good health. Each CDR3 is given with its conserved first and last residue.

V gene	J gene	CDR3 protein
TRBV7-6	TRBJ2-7	CASSPTKHEQYF
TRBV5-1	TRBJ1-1	CASSLVLGWGPLENTEAFF
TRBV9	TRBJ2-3	CASSAVAASTDTQYF
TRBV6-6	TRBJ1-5	CASSYSTRFNQPQHF
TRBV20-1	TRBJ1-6	CSASLGYNSPLHF
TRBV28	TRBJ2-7	CASSLFGTATYEQYF
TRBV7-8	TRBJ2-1	CASSLTIQLAGEQFF
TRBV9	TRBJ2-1	CASSVGGVLYNEQFF
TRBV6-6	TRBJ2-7	CASSYSSLRGEQYF
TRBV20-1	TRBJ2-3	CSARFSGVTDTQYF
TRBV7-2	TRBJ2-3	CASSPGLAGPFADTQYF
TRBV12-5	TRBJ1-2	CASGLSSGTGTSGYTF
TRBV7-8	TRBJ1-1	CASSVSSWGLSEAFF
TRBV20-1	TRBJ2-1	CSAGGRGGEQFF
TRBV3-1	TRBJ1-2	CASSQGLTGGSGYTF
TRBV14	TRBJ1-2	CASSQAGIGGYTF